This T cell receptor (beta chain) appears in the sequencing data of a study of blood T cell repertoires in COVID-19. Whole-study context: The United States, Italy and Spain provided the acute and convalescent COVID-19 samples. In each case, the material was cDNA or gDNA derived from T cells, B-cell-depleted T cells, or PBMCs.

The authors' processing: The authors estimated nucleated cell counts from reference gene primer amplification. Repertoires were generated with immunoSEQ multiplex PCR, while TCRdb's copy carries only in-frame clones and drops some. D and trimming come from the DNA, and the V and J calls and clone size come from that table. Counted here are around 100,000 clones, approximately 84% occurring once; the ten biggest clones make up 1.4% to 1.5%. The germline V and J ends were trimmed by 3 bases and 7 bases, with 12 bases remaining between them. This CDR3 has 13 residues. Germline loops: CDR1 SNHLY, CDR2 FYNNEI. This clone was seen more than once but under ten times.

The receptor comes from a man aged 40-55 years with acute or convalescent COVID-19. The chain is built from TRBV2 and TRBJ1-2; D not certain. The source material was peripheral blood. The CDR3 here is CASSDSSFPGYTF. The CDR3 region has the DNA TGTGCCAGCAGTGATTCTAGTTTCCCTGGCTACACCTTC.